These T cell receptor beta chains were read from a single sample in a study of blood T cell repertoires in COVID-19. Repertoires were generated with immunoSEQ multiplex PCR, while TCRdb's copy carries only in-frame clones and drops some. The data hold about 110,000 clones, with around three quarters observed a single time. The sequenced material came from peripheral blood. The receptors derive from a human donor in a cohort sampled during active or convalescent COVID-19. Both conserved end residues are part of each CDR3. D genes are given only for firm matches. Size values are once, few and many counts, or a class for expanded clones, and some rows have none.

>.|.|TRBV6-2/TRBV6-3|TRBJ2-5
CASRYSWDTKAELRETQYF
TGTGCCAGCAGGTACAGTTGGGACACCAAGGCGGAGTTGAGGGAGACCCAGTACTTC
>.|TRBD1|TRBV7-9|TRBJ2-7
CASSSRTGAEEQYF
TGTGCCAGCAGCTCACGGACAGGGGCCGAGGAGCAGTACTTC
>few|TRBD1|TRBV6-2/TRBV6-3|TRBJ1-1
CASSTYRGQVNTEAFF
TGTGCCAGCAGTACCTACAGGGGGCAGGTGAACACTGAAGCTTTCTTT
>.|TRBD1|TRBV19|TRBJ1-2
CASRQGALGYTF
TGTGCCAGTAGGCAGGGGGCGCTTGGCTACACCTTC
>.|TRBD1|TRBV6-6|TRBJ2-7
CASRDRGGSEQYF
TGTGCCAGCAGGGACAGGGGTGGGAGCGAGCAGTACTTC
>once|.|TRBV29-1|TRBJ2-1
CSVRSGAGDEQFF
TGCAGTGTCCGTTCAGGGGCAGGGGATGAGCAGTTCTTC
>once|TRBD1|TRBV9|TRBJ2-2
CASSVATLTGGIGELFF
TGTGCCAGCAGCGTAGCTACCTTAACAGGGGGGATCGGGGAGCTGTTTTTT
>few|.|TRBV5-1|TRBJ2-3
CASSLNLALGDTQYF
TGCGCCAGCAGCTTGAATCTAGCCCTGGGGGATACGCAGTATTTT
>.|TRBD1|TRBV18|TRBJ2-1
CASSPPYGQGYNEQFF
TGTGCCAGCTCACCACCTTACGGACAGGGATACAATGAGCAGTTCTTC
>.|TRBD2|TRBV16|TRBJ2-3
CASSQSGTSGSFTDTQYF
TGTGCCAGCAGCCAATCTGGGACTAGCGGGTCCTTCACAGATACGCAGTATTTT
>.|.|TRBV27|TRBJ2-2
CASSLRDSRGTGELFF
TGTGCCAGCAGTTTGCGGGACTCGAGGGGTACCGGGGAGCTGTTTTTT
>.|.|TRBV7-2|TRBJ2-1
CASSSGRGNYNEQFF
TGTGCCAGCAGCTCGGGGCGGGGCAACTACAATGAGCAGTTCTTC
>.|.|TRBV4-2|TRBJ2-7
CASSHPSETGLLYEQYF
TGTGCCAGCAGCCATCCAAGTGAGACGGGACTCCTATACGAGCAGTACTTC
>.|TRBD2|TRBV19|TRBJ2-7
CASSKRGDSYEQYF
TGTGCCAGTTCTAAACGGGGGGACTCCTACGAGCAGTACTTC
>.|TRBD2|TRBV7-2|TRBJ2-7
CASSFRGLVIHEQYF
TGTGCCAGCAGCTTCCGAGGACTAGTCATCCACGAGCAGTACTTC
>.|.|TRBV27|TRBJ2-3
CASSSPITQYF
TGTGCCAGCAGTTCCCCCATTACGCAGTATTTT
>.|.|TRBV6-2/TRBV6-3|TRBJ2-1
CASSQGYEQFF
TGTGCCAGCAGTCAGGGGTATGAGCAGTTCTTC
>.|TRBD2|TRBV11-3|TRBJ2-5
CASSLRRGYQETQYF
TGTGCCAGCAGCTTACGGCGGGGGTACCAAGAGACCCAGTACTTC
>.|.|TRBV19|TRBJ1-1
CASSILRGTEAFF
TGTGCCAGTAGTATATTGCGAGGAACTGAAGCTTTCTTT
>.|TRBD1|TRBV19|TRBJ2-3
CASTHRGTDTQYF
TGTGCCAGTACCCACAGGGGTACAGATACGCAGTATTTT
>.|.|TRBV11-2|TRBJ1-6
CASTLSRGGGQRNSPLHF
TGTGCCAGCACCCTATCCCGAGGTGGCGGTCAGAGGAATTCACCCCTCCACTTT
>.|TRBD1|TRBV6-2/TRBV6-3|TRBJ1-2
CASSTRQGGGYTF
TGTGCCAGCAGCACCCGACAGGGCGGAGGCTACACCTTC
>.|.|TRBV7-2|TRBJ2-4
CASSPGYAKNIQYF
TGTGCCAGCAGCCCCGGGTATGCCAAAAACATTCAGTACTTC
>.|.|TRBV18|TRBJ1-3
CASSPTGSGNTIYF
TGTGCCAGCTCACCGACGGGCTCTGGAAACACCATATATTTT
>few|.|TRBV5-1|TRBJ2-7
CASSLVGRSSYEQYF
TGCGCCAGCAGCTTGGTCGGTAGGAGCTCCTACGAGCAGTACTTC
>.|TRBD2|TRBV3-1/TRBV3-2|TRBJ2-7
CASSQASGRANPYEQYF
TGTGCCAGCAGCCAAGCCTCAGGGAGGGCAAATCCCTACGAGCAGTACTTC
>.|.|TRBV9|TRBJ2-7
CASNVGERSYEQYF
TGTGCCAGCAACGTAGGCGAGCGCTCCTACGAGCAGTACTTC
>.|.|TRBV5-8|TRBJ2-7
CASSFRSTYEQYF
TGTGCCAGCAGCTTCCGTAGCACCTACGAGCAGTACTTC